The 10 T cell receptor beta chains given below trace back to one sample, sequenced in a study of beta chain features in type 1 diabetes. As every portion of the isolated RNA was reverse transcribed, the sequencing read expressed TCRB transcripts. TCRdb's table, derived via immunoSEQ multiplex PCR, lists solely in-frame clones and lacks some. The sample has 680,000 or so clones, roughly a sixth seen once. Sequencing input: naive CD4+ T cells from blood. The receptors stem from a man between 18 and 35 years old in good health.

This clone turned up a few times. This chain uses TRBV20-1 with TRBJ1-1; D gene uncertain. The germline V gene has CDR1 DFQATT and CDR2 SNEGSKA (reference sequence). V was pared by 6 bases and J by 8 bases, with 13 bases between. The CDR3 is 11 residues long. The CDR3 nucleotides read TGCAGTGCACCCGAGGAATACGAAGCTTTCTTT. This translates into CSAPEEYEAFF.

A few counts support this clone. The chain joins TRBV9 to TRBJ2-3, with a weak D call TRBD2 (6 bases). The CDR3 runs 17 residues. Germline CDR1 reads SGDLS; CDR2 reads YYNGEE. V dropped 4 bases and J dropped 3 bases, with 21 bases sitting between them. The CDR3 loop reads CASSPRVSAGRTDTQYF. Written as DNA, the CDR3 is TGTGCCAGCAGCCCGCGCGTTTCGGCAGGGAGGACAGATACGCAGTATTTT.

The chain couples TRBV7-3 to TRBJ2-5; 9 bases are a match to TRBD2. Trimming removed 1 base from V and 6 bases from J; junction bases left unmatched: 6. The CDR3 totals 15 residues. Germline V CDR1 and CDR2: SGHTA, FQGTGA. For the CDR3, the DNA is TGTGCCAGCAGCTTAAGTAGCGGGAGTCCAAAGACCCAGTACTTC. Residues: CASSLSSGSPKTQYF.

This chain connects TRBV5-1 to TRBJ2-2; 13 positions agree with TRBD2. The CDR3 covers 17 residues. Unmatched junction bases numbered 1, after V lost 0 bases and J lost 2 bases. The germline V gene encodes CDR1 SGHRS and CDR2 YFSETQ. The DNA for the CDR3 is TGCGCCAGCAGCTTGGGGACTAGCGGGAGAAACACCGGGGAGCTGTTTTTT. Its translation: CASSLGTSGRNTGELFF.

V and J are TRBV7-3 and TRBJ2-1; no clear D gene. The CDR3 is made up of 14 amino acids. Germline CDR1 SGHTA, CDR2 FQGTGA. V was cut by 0 bases and J by 2 bases, with 5 bases left in between. This CDR3 reads CASSLTPAYNEQFF. The CDR3 DNA follows: TGTGCCAGCAGCTTAACCCCAGCCTACAATGAGCAGTTCTTC.

A word on this clone: The junction departs from the called germline gene at one end, perhaps through a read error. The V gene is TRBV7-7, the J gene TRBJ2-5; D call uncertain. Germline V gene lookup returns CDR1 SSHAT and CDR2 FNYEAQ (reference sequence). The CDR3 runs to 13 residues. This chain's CDR3 is CASSLDGTETQYF. DNA for the CDR3: TGTGCTAGCAGCTTAGATGGTACAGAGACCCAGTACTTC.

V gene TRBV6-1 combines with J gene TRBJ1-2; 7 bases fit TRBD1. Germline CDR1 and CDR2: MNHNS and SASEGT. Germline trimming cut 6 bases from V and 5 bases from J; bases unmatched to any gene: 12. The CDR3 covers 15 residues. CDR3 residues: CASSTDRTRTYGYTF. The CDR3 coding sequence is TGTGCCAGCAGCACGGACAGGACGAGAACATATGGCTACACCTTC.

The rearrangement joins TRBV7-2 to TRBJ2-7; D perhaps matches TRBD1 (6 bases). Trimming pared 4 bases from V and 1 base from J, leaving 14 bases between. Germline V gives CDR1 SGHTA, CDR2 FQGNSA. The CDR3 totals 15 residues. CDR3 amino acids: CASSSHGTRSYEQYF. The CDR3 nucleotides are TGTGCCAGCAGCTCTCACGGGACAAGATCCTACGAGCAGTACTTC. The complete variable domain, with remaining parts taken from reference TRBV7-2 and TRBJ2-7, reads GAGVSQSPSNKVTEKGKDVELRCDPISGHTALYWYRQSLGQGLEFLIYFQGNSAPDKSGLPSDRFSAERTGGSVSTLTIQRTQQEDSAVYLCASSSHGTRSYEQYFGPGTRLTVT.

This chain joins TRBV19 and TRBJ2-7; tentatively, D is TRBD2 (6 bases). Germline assignment: CDR1 LNHDA and CDR2 SQIVND (reference sequence). The V end lost 5 bases, the J end lost 2 bases, and 10 bases lay between the germline ends. The CDR3 is 13 amino acids. Here the CDR3 reads CASSPGSTYEQYF. The CDR3, as DNA: TGTGCCAGTAGTCCCGGGAGTACCTACGAGCAGTACTTC.

V usage is TRBV18 and J usage is TRBJ2-6; D may match TRBD1 or TRBD2 (5 bases each). The CDR3 contains 16 residues. V lost 1 base, J lost 3 bases, and 10 bases lay in between. CDR1 and CDR2 from the germline V gene are KGHSH and LQKENI. The CDR3 DNA reads TGTGCCAGCTCACCACTCGGGGCAGGTGGGGCCAACGTCCTGACTTTC. Its translation is CASSPLGAGGANVLTF.